The 14 T cell receptor beta chains presented below share a single source sample, sequenced in a study of CD4 T cells in relation to SARS-CoV-2 and coronaviruses. Clones were read by immunoSEQ multiplex PCR, and TCRdb kept only the in-frame ones, dropping some. Of about 22,000 clones in the sample, less than 70% were seen once. These receptors' targets are unknown. Before the COVID-19 pandemic, during about 2010-2019, CD4+ T cells were taken from unexposed donors. Isolation of CD4+ T cells took place after less than 13 days in culture. Sample: CD4+ T cells from PBMCs, cultured in vitro. The receptors here all came from a human donor in good health.

In this sample, this clone turned up a few times. The chain recombines TRBV11-2 with TRBJ1-6; D is unresolved. The CDR3 contains 18 residues. Trimming pared 1 base from V and 3 bases from J, leaving 16 bases between. Germline V gives CDR1 SGHAT, CDR2 FQNNGV. The chain's CDR3 is CASSLGIGVSIYNSPLHF. For the CDR3, the DNA is TGTGCCAGCAGCTTAGGCATCGGAGTATCGATCTATAATTCACCCCTCCACTTT.

V and J are TRBV2 and TRBJ2-1; 7 positions match TRBD2. Per the germline V gene, CDR1 is SNHLY and CDR2 is FYNNEI. This CDR3 is built from 15 residues. Trimming took 3 bases from V and 8 from J; bases not matched to a gene: 10. Written as DNA, the CDR3 is TGTGCCAGCAGTGACTTTGCGGGAGTAATCGATGAGCAGTTCTTC. As protein: CASSDFAGVIDEQFF. Full variable domain (outside the CDR3, taken from reference TRBV2 and TRBJ2-1): EPEVTQTPSHQVTQMGQEVILRCVPISNHLYFYWYRQILGQKVEFLVSFYNNEISEKSEIFDDQFSVERPDGSNFTLKIRSTKLEDSAMYFCASSDFAGVIDEQFFGPGTRLTVL.

CDR3: CAWSGDQGPNYGYTF. DNA for the CDR3: TGTGCCTGGAGTGGGGACCAGGGGCCTAACTATGGCTACACCTTC. This sequence joins TRBV30 and TRBJ1-2; D might be TRBD1 (6 bases). The CDR3 length is 15 residues. Germline lookup yields CDR1 GTSNPN and CDR2 SVGIG (reference sequence). V lost 1 base to trimming and J lost 0 bases, with 12 bases between them.

The chain links TRBV7-7 to TRBJ2-5; D gene unclear. The CDR3 is 13 amino acids. Trimming took 3 bases from V and 0 from J, leaving 5 bases between them. From germline, CDR1 is SSHAT and CDR2 FNYEAQ (reference sequence). The CDR3 region has the DNA TGTGCCAGCAGCTTGGGCTACCAAGAGACCCAGTACTTC. This codes for CASSLGYQETQYF.

This rearrangement joins TRBV11-2 to TRBJ2-3, with D possibly matching TRBD2 (5 bases). From germline, CDR1 is SGHAT and CDR2 FQNNGV. The CDR3 has 16 residues. Deletions cut 2 bases from V and 6 bases from J, with 18 bases between. This chain's CDR3 is CASSLFAGVGVDTQYF. The DNA of the CDR3 is TGTGCCAGCAGCTTATTCGCCGGGGTCGGGGTCGATACGCAGTATTTT.

As for this clone: The sample holds other DNA sequences that translate to the same CDR3. The rearrangement joins TRBV18 to TRBJ2-5; TRBD2 matches 9 bases. From germline, CDR1 is KGHSH and CDR2 LQKENI. The CDR3 is 14 amino acids. Trimming removed 0 bases from V and 5 bases from J; junction bases left unmatched: 1. The CDR3 spells CASSPPGLAETQYF. CDR3 sequence (DNA): TGTGCCAGCTCACCACCGGGACTAGCCGAGACCCAGTACTTC. The full variable domain, its missing parts supplied by reference TRBV18 and TRBJ2-5, is NAGVMQNPRHLVRRRGQEARLRCSPMKGHSHVYWYRQLPEEGLKFMVYLQKENIIDESGMPKERFSAEFPKEGPSILRIQQVVRGDSAAYFCASSPPGLAETQYFGPGTRLLVL.

The CDR3 protein is CASSPRSGFGGANVLTF. The DNA for the CDR3 is TGTGCCAGCTCACCACGGTCCGGGTTTGGTGGGGCCAACGTCCTGACTTTC. This sequence joins TRBV18 and TRBJ2-6; D uncertain. Germline V gene sequence: CDR1 KGHSH, CDR2 LQKENI. The germline V and J ends were trimmed by 1 base and 3 bases, with 13 bases remaining between them. The CDR3 spans 17 residues.

This clone was seen a handful of times. The chain links TRBV2 to TRBJ2-5, with TRBD2 matching over 9 bases. Germline CDR1 reads SNHLY; CDR2 reads FYNNEI. The ends lost 9 bases at V and 5 bases at J; junction bases unmatched: 7. The CDR3 sequence is 13 residues long. As DNA, the CDR3 is TGTGCCAGTTTGGCGGGGGGGAAGGAGACCCAGTACTTC. Translated, it gives CASLAGGKETQYF.

The CDR3 DNA is TGCAGTGCCACGAAGGGTTCAGAGCAGTACTTC. Protein: CSATKGSEQYF. The V and J genes are TRBV20-1 and TRBJ2-7; D gene uncertain. Germline CDR1 reads DFQATT; CDR2 reads SNEGSKA (reference sequence). The CDR3 has 11 residues. Deletions cut 6 bases from V and 7 bases from J, with 13 bases between.

V gene TRBV11-2 combines with J gene TRBJ1-6; perhaps TRBD1 as D (6 bases). This CDR3 has 14 amino acids. Germline V gives CDR1 SGHAT, CDR2 FQNNGV. Trimming took 3 bases from V and 5 from J, leaving 8 bases between them. In nucleotides, the CDR3 is TGTGCCAGCAGCTTCTCAGGGGATAATTCACCCCTCCACTTT. The encoded protein is CASSFSGDNSPLHF.

This clone showed up just once. The chain links TRBV7-2 to TRBJ1-2; 11 bases map to TRBD1. This CDR3 comprises 15 residues. Trimming took 1 base from V and 8 from J; bases not matched to a gene: 6. In germline, CDR1 is SGHTA, CDR2 FQGNSA. CDR3 residues: CASSLVGQGATGYTF. The DNA of the CDR3 is TGTGCCAGCAGCTTAGTAGGACAGGGGGCAACCGGCTACACCTTC.

The chain links TRBV30 to TRBJ2-3, with D maybe TRBD2 (5 bases). Trimming removed 5 bases from V and 1 base from J, with 13 bases in between. CDR1 is GTSNPN, CDR2 SVGIG, per germline (reference sequence). CDR3 size: 14 residues. The CDR3 DNA follows: TGTGCCTGGGTCGGCGGGCCCGGCACAGATACGCAGTATTTT. This translates into CAWVGGPGTDTQYF.

The V and J genes are TRBV11-2 and TRBJ2-2; the D call may be TRBD1 or TRBD2 (5 bases each). The V gene's germline CDR1 is SGHAT and CDR2 FQNNGV. V was pared by 5 bases and J by 3 bases, with 10 bases between. This CDR3 region has 14 residues. The DNA of the CDR3 is TGTGCCAGCAGCACCGGGACCTACACCGGGGAGCTGTTTTTT. The encoded protein is CASSTGTYTGELFF.

V is TRBV2 and J is TRBJ1-2; D not certain. V was cut by 6 bases and J by 3 bases, with 5 bases left in between. Germline V gene data show CDR1 as SNHLY and CDR2 as FYNNEI. The CDR3 covers 11 residues. Written as DNA, the CDR3 is TGTGCCAGCAGCCTCTACTATGGCTACACCTTC. This translates into CASSLYYGYTF.